The 2 T cell receptor beta chains in this list originate from one sample, sequenced in a study of blood T cells in healthy people across ages. A J-beta primer mix and a sample-barcoded 5' primer were used in a second PCR of roughly 6 to 11 cycles. TCRdb independently ran MiXCR on the 5' RACE reads; one entry per CDR3 protein. This table has fewer than 800,000 distinct CDR3 sequences, 20% to 30% appearing once. This same sample was also taken into another study, of T cells of mothers and their children.

Sequenced input: blood. The receptors derive from a boy between 10 and 17 years old in good health.

This clonotype occurred a few times. This rearrangement joins TRBV29-1 to TRBJ1-4; 9 bases are a match to TRBD1. Germline CDR1 and CDR2: SQVTM and ANQGSEA. This CDR3 is built from 13 residues. With 5 bases clipped from V and 4 bases from J, the junction kept 2 bases outside the gene matches. As DNA, the CDR3 is TGCAGCGTTTGGGACAGGGATAATGAAAAACTGTTTTTT. As protein: CSVWDRDNEKLFF. Full variable domain (remainder filled in from reference TRBV29-1 and TRBJ1-4): SAVISQKPSRDICQRGTSLTIQCQVDSQVTMMFWYRQQPGQSLTLIATANQGSEATYESGFVIDKFPISRPNLTFSTLTVSNMSPEDSSIYLCSVWDRDNEKLFFGSGTQLSVL.

The chain recombines TRBV5-1 with TRBJ2-2; 7 nucleotides agree with TRBD2. Trimming removed 4 bases from V and 2 bases from J; junction bases left unmatched: 5. This CDR3 has 15 residues. Germline CDR1 SGHRS, CDR2 YFSETQ. The CDR3 sequence is CASSVTSANTGELFF. The CDR3 nucleotides read TGCGCCAGCAGCGTAACTAGCGCCAACACCGGGGAGCTGTTTTTT. Looking up the rest from reference TRBV5-1 and TRBJ2-2 gives the full variable domain: KAGVTQTPRYLIKTRGQQVTLSCSPISGHRSVSWYQQTPGQGLQFLFEYFSETQRNKGNFPGRFSGRQFSNSRSEMNVSTLELGDSALYLCASSVTSANTGELFFGEGSRLTVL.